This TCR beta chain came from a study of regulatory T cells in long-lasting Graves disease. This clonotype has at least ten counts. Its antigen is currently unknown. CDR1 SGHTA and CDR2 FQGTGA come from the germline V gene. This CDR3 is built from 14 residues. V lost 4 bases and J 7 bases, leaving 16 bases between the germline ends. Regarding the study as a whole: Between persistent patients, about 2,500 public clonotypes were shared, exceeding the 900 to 1,000 shared between new patients. Persistent disease exhibited a predilection for TRBV28, TRBJ1-2 and TRBJ2-5. Sample size, which was small, may have reduced accuracy.

For TCR beta, libraries came from iRepertoire HTBI primers and Arm-PCR of CDR3 regions. One entry per CDR3 protein, called by TCRdb with MiXCR from the multiplex PCR reads. The sample contains a few hundred thousand distinct CDR3 sequences, around 15% of which appear only once. Documented time point: newly diagnosed GD, antithyroid drugs for less than 3 months. The TCR library used RNA extracted from PBMCs. These data are also associated with another study on T cells in Graves' hyperthyroidism and ophthalmopathy. From that paper: The TCR CDR3 was amplified in a first-round RT-PCR using the HTBI primer set.

The sequence was collected from a woman aged 18 to 35 with Graves disease. Sequences were derived from peripheral blood mononuclear cells (PBMCs), sampled at new diagnosis, from a patient treated with antithyroid drugs. This sequence joins TRBV7-3 and TRBJ2-5; perhaps D is TRBD1 or TRBD2 (6 bases each). The CDR3 nucleotides are TGTGCCAGCAGCTCGGGGGCCGGTAGTACGACCCAGTACTTC. Protein sequence: CASSSGAGSTTQYF. The whole variable domain, filled in from reference TRBV7-3 and TRBJ2-5, reads GAGVSQTPSNKVTEKGKYVELRCDPISGHTALYWYRQSLGQGPEFLIYFQGTGAADDSGLPNDRFFAVRPEGSVSTLKIQRTERGDSAVYLCASSSGAGSTTQYFGPGTRLLVL.